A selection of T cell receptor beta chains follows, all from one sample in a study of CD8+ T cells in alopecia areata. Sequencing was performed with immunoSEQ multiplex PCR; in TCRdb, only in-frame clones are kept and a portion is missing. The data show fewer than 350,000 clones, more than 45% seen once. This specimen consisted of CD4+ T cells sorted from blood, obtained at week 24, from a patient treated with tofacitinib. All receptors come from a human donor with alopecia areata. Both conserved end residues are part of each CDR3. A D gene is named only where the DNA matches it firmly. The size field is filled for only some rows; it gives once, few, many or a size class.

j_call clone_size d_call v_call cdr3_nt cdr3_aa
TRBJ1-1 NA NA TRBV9 TGTGCCAGCAGCCAGGGGATGAACACTGAAGCTTTCTTT CASSQGMNTEAFF
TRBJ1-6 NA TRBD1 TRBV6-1 TGTGCCAGCAGTACCCACAGGGGAGCCAATTCACCCCTCCACTTT CASSTHRGANSPLHF
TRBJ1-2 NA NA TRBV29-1 TGCAGCGTTCGGTCTGCTAACTATGGCTACACCTTC CSVRSANYGYTF
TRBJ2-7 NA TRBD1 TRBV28 TGTGCCAGCAGTTTACGATCCTCGGGACAGGGGGCGTACGAGCAGTACTTC CASSLRSSGQGAYEQYF
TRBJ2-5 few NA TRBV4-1 TGCGCCAGCAGCCAAGATACCAGTAGAGAGACCCAGTACTTC CASSQDTSRETQYF
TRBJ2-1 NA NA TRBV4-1 TGCGCCAGCAGCCAAGTCTTTGATGAGCAGTTCTTC CASSQVFDEQFF
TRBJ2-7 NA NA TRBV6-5 TGTGCCAGCAGTTACTCGATTTCGGGGTTAACGGGAGAGCAGTACTTC CASSYSISGLTGEQYF
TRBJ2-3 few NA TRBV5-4 TGTGCCAGCAGCTTTGGCCCCCCGAACACAGATACGCAGTATTTT CASSFGPPNTDTQYF
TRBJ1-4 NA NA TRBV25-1 TGTGCCAGCAGTGAAGGTAGTAAACTGTTTTTT CASSEGSKLFF
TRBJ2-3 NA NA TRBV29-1 TGCAGCGGCGGCCGAAGCACAGATACGCAGTATTTT CSGGRSTDTQYF
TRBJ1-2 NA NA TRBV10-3 TGTGCCATCAGTGAGCAAGTTATGTCGGTTACTCGGTATGGCTACACCTTC CAISEQVMSVTRYGYTF